These 30 T cell receptor beta chains share one sample of origin, sequenced in a study of untreated major depressive disorder. Overall study findings and caveats: CD4+ T cells from depressed patients used TRBV05-01 (Vbeta 5.1) more often than controls.

Generated by immunoSEQ multiplex PCR, the TCRdb table keeps only in-frame clones and is missing some. The repertoire has 10,000 to 15,000 clones, 85% to 95% of them found once; the top ten carry 0.82%. Their antigens remain unidentified. Specimen: CD4+ T cells from PBMCs. All receptors come from a man between 25 and 39 years old with major depressive disorder.

The gene calls are TRBV28 and TRBJ2-7; D remains unclear. Per the germline V gene, CDR1 is MDHEN and CDR2 is SYDVKM. With 5 bases removed from V and 13 bases from J, the gap between germline ends came to 21 bases. The CDR3 totals 13 residues. The CDR3 sequence is CASSTESPRLSYF. The CDR3 nucleotides read TGTGCCAGCAGTACCGAATCCCCCCGGCTGTCCTACTTC. Full variable domain (outside the CDR3, taken from reference TRBV28 and TRBJ2-7): DVKVTQSSRYLVKRTGEKVFLECVQDMDHENMFWYRQDPGLGLRLIYFSYDVKMKEKGDIPEGYSVSREKKERFSLILESASTNQTSMYLCASSTESPRLSYFGPGTRLTVT.

The chain joins TRBV30 to TRBJ1-3; D is perhaps TRBD1 (5 bases). From germline, CDR1 is GTSNPN and CDR2 SVGIG (reference sequence). The CDR3 spans 14 residues. Trimming removed 2 bases from V and 4 bases from J, with 12 bases in between. The CDR3: CAWSPPGLGNTIYF. The DNA for the CDR3 is TGTGCCTGGAGTCCCCCGGGGCTCGGAAACACCATATATTTT.

V usage is TRBV5-3 and J usage is TRBJ1-6; no firm D call. TRBV5-3 is assigned to the ORF class and has an uncertain function. The CDR3 spans 18 residues. V was cut by 0 bases and J by 4 bases, with 17 bases left in between. CDR3 loop: CARSLGTCGEFYNSPLHF. CDR3 nucleotide sequence: TGTGCCAGAAGCTTGGGCACGTGCGGGGAGTTTTATAATTCACCCCTCCACTTT.

The chain couples TRBV9 to TRBJ2-2; 7 nucleotides agree with TRBD1. The CDR3 spans 13 residues. Germline values: CDR1 SGDLS, CDR2 YYNGEE. Trimming removed 4 bases from V and 7 bases from J; junction bases left unmatched: 4. The CDR3 sequence is CASSRQGGGELFF. The CDR3 DNA reads TGTGCCAGCAGCAGACAGGGCGGCGGGGAGCTGTTTTTT.

The chain uses TRBV6-1 and TRBJ1-5; D is possibly TRBD1 (5 bases). CDR1 and CDR2 from the germline V gene are MNHNS and SASEGT. Trimming cost V 3 bases and J 7 bases, with 16 bases left between them. The CDR3 loop spans 15 amino acids. The CDR3 coding sequence is TGTGCCAGCAGTGACCGCAACTTCGAGGGGCAGCCCCAGCATTTT. As protein: CASSDRNFEGQPQHF.

The chain combines TRBV2 with TRBJ1-1, with TRBD1 as a possible D gene (6 bases). CDR1 and CDR2 (germline): SNHLY, FYNNEI. Trimming shortened V by 6 bases and J by 11 bases, and 19 bases separated the two germline ends. CDR3 length: 13 residues. The DNA for the CDR3 is TGTGCCAGCAGCCAAGGACAGCCCCGGGTTGCTTTCTTT. It codes for CASSQGQPRVAFF.

The CDR3 sequence is CATGQGAIGANVLTF. In DNA form, the CDR3 reads TGTGCCACCGGACAGGGGGCGATAGGGGCCAACGTCCTGACTTTC. The chain is built from TRBV6-5 and TRBJ2-6, with 11 bases that match TRBD1. This CDR3 contains 15 residues. The germline V gene encodes CDR1 MNHEY and CDR2 SVGAGI. J was trimmed by 4 bases and V by 10 bases; bases with no gene match: 6.

Regarding this clone: The junction and the germline gene differ at one end; a read error may be behind it. The J gene is TRBJ2-1, the V gene TRBV7-3, with TRBD1 as a possible D gene (6 bases). The CDR3 consists of 15 residues. Germline V lookup: CDR1 SGHTA, CDR2 FQGTGA. CDR3 nucleotides: TGTGCCAGCAGGTTAACAGGGACCACCTACAATGAGCAGTTCTTC. Its translation: CASRLTGTTYNEQFF.

This chain joins TRBV11-1 and TRBJ1-1; a weak D match, TRBD1 (6 bases). In germline, CDR1 is SGHAT, CDR2 FQDESV (reference sequence). V lost 5 bases and J lost 3, with 19 bases in between. The CDR3 sequence is 16 residues long. Here the CDR3 reads CASSLLPGTQDTEAFF. The DNA for the CDR3 is TGTGCCAGCAGCCTACTCCCGGGGACACAGGACACTGAAGCTTTCTTT.

This chain connects TRBV5-4 to TRBJ1-1, with 7 bases matching TRBD1. Germline-derived CDR1 and CDR2 are SGHNT and YYREEE (reference sequence). V was clipped by 0 bases and J by 4 bases; unmatched bases: 9. The CDR3 covers 16 residues. CDR3 in DNA: TGTGCCAGCAGCTTGGAGGGTCAGGGGGGTAGCACTGAAGCTTTCTTT. It codes for CASSLEGQGGSTEAFF.

V is TRBV6-6 and J is TRBJ2-3; 15 bases align to TRBD2. There are 13 residues in the CDR3. CDR1 is MNHNY, CDR2 SVGAGI, per germline (reference sequence). J gave up 15 bases and V 5 bases, and 6 bases lay outside the gene matches. The CDR3 DNA reads TGTGCCAGCAGTCGGACTAGCGGGGGGGCCCCCTATTTT. Translating gives CASSRTSGGAPYF.

This sequence joins TRBV5-1 and TRBJ2-7; D may match TRBD1 or TRBD2 (5 bases each). Between the trimmed V and J ends, which lost 4 bases and 1 base, there was a span of 21 bases. Germline V lookup: CDR1 SGHRS, CDR2 YFSETQ. The CDR3 contains 17 residues. The CDR3 is CASSTGRRGHSSYEQYF. CDR3 nucleotides: TGCGCCAGCAGCACCGGGCGCCGGGGCCATTCATCCTACGAGCAGTACTTC.

This sequence joins TRBV5-1 and TRBJ1-4, with TRBD1 identical over 9 bases. After removal of 4 bases from V and 3 bases from J, the junction contained 4 bases not matched to a gene. The CDR3 has 15 residues. The germline gives CDR1 SGHRS, CDR2 YFSETQ. CDR3 coding DNA: TGCGCCAGCAGCGGGGGACAGGGCCCTAATGAAAAACTGTTTTTT. Translating gives CASSGGQGPNEKLFF.

The V gene is TRBV18, the J gene TRBJ1-2, with 7 positions matching TRBD1. The CDR3 totals 13 residues. J gave up 6 bases and V 3 bases, and 4 bases lay outside the gene matches. The germline V gene encodes CDR1 KGHSH and CDR2 LQKENI. CDR3 region: CASSPDRDHGYTF. DNA of the CDR3: TGTGCCAGCTCACCCGACAGGGACCATGGCTACACCTTC.

This chain joins TRBV29-1 and TRBJ1-1; TRBD1 is a possible D gene (6 bases). The CDR3 has 13 amino acids. Germline V lookup: CDR1 SQVTM, CDR2 ANQGSEA. V was cut by 6 bases and J by 1 base, with 12 bases left in between. CDR3 nucleotides: TGCAGCGTCTCGGACAGAAGGAACACTGAAGCTTTCTTT. Amino acids: CSVSDRRNTEAFF.

J is TRBJ2-3 and V is TRBV27; TRBD2 might be the D (7 bases). The CDR3 covers 18 residues. The germline CDR1 and CDR2 sequences are MNHEY and SMNVEV (reference sequence). Deletions cut 0 bases from V and 7 bases from J, with 23 bases between. The CDR3 nucleotides are TGTGCCAGCAGTTTATCGGGGTACAGGGTCGAGGGGGGGTATACGCAGTATTTT. This gives the protein CASSLSGYRVEGGYTQYF.

This chain connects TRBV19 to TRBJ2-5; 7 positions match TRBD1. The germline gives CDR1 LNHDA, CDR2 SQIVND (reference sequence). V lost 3 bases to trimming and J lost 5 bases; unmatched junction nucleotides: 3. The CDR3 length is 13 residues. The CDR3 reads CASSIGTAETQYF. CDR3 nucleotide sequence: TGTGCCAGTAGTATCGGGACAGCGGAGACCCAGTACTTC. Supplemented by reference TRBV19 and TRBJ2-5, the full variable domain reads DGGITQSPKYLFRKEGQNVTLSCEQNLNHDAMYWYRQDPGQGLRLIYYSQIVNDFQKGDIAEGYSVSREKKESFPLTVTSAQKNPTAFYLCASSIGTAETQYFGPGTRLLVL.

This chain links TRBV5-6 with TRBJ2-6, with D possibly being TRBD2 (6 bases). The V and J ends lost 0 bases and 0 bases respectively, with 7 bases between them. The CDR3 is made up of 16 amino acids. CDR1 is SGHDT, CDR2 YYEEEE, per germline. CDR3 bases: TGTGCCAGCAGCTTGGTGGGGGGCTCTGGGGCCAACGTCCTGACTTTC. It encodes CASSLVGGSGANVLTF.

V is TRBV7-8 and J is TRBJ2-1; 14 nucleotides align to TRBD2. Germline lookup yields CDR1 SGHVS and CDR2 FQNEAQ. V shed 4 bases and J 4 bases; nucleotides not matched to a gene: 6. CDR3 length: 17 residues. The CDR3 loop is CASSSGTSGGLYNEQFF. CDR3 coding DNA: TGTGCCAGCAGCTCCGGGACTAGCGGGGGCCTATACAATGAGCAGTTCTTC. The full variable domain, in which reference TRBV7-8 and TRBJ2-1 provide the parts outside the CDR3, is GAGVSQSPRYKVAKRGQDVALRCDPISGHVSLFWYQQALGQGPEFLTYFQNEAQLDKSGLPSDRFFAERPEGSVSTLKIQRTQQEDSAVYLCASSSGTSGGLYNEQFFGPGTRLTVL.

The V call is TRBV21-1, the J call TRBJ2-5. TRBV21-1 is annotated as a pseudogene. The CDR3 covers 14 residues. Written as DNA, the CDR3 is TGTGCCAGCAGCAAAGGTCGAAACCAAGAGACCCAGTACTTC. Its protein is CASSKGRNQETQYF.

This clone came up once. This chain uses TRBV6-6 with TRBJ1-3; D perhaps matches TRBD1 (5 bases). This CDR3 comprises 12 residues. Germline-derived CDR1 and CDR2 are MNHNY and SVGAGI (reference sequence). Trimming shortened V by 5 bases and J by 11 bases, and 13 bases separated the two germline ends. For the CDR3, the DNA is TGTGCCAGCAGTACCCCGGGGGGGGCCATATATTTT. Translated: CASSTPGGAIYF.

This chain links TRBV5-5 with TRBJ2-7; 9 nucleotides agree with TRBD1. Germline V gives CDR1 SGHKS, CDR2 YYEKEE (reference sequence). V gave up 5 bases and J gave up 3 bases; unmatched junction bases: 9. The CDR3 length is 15 residues. The CDR3 nucleotides read TGTGCCAGCAGAACCGGGACAGGGTTTTTCTACGAGCAGTACTTC. Translating gives CASRTGTGFFYEQYF.

The V and J genes are TRBV18 and TRBJ2-3, with 7 bases aligning to TRBD2. J lost 2 bases, V lost 2 bases, and 7 bases had no gene match. CDR3 length: 16 residues. Germline-derived CDR1 and CDR2 are KGHSH and LQKENI. The CDR3 region is CASSPSLAGLTDTQYF. The CDR3 DNA sequence: TGTGCCAGCTCACCAAGTTTAGCGGGCCTCACAGATACGCAGTATTTT.

This chain uses TRBV2 with TRBJ2-7; D remains ambiguous. CDR3 length equals 12 residues. Per the germline V gene, CDR1 is SNHLY and CDR2 is FYNNEI. The V and J ends lost 1 base and 3 bases respectively, with 4 bases between them. The CDR3 DNA follows: TGTGCCAGCAGTGAAGGGAGCTACGAGCAGTACTTC. Translating it yields CASSEGSYEQYF.

The genes are TRBV28 and TRBJ2-7; D could derive from TRBD1 or TRBD2 (5 bases each). The V end was cut by 8 bases, the J end by 2 bases, with 13 bases between. The CDR3 length is 13 residues. Germline CDR1 reads MDHEN; CDR2 reads SYDVKM. This chain's CDR3 is CASRSRDPYEQYF. CDR3 in DNA: TGTGCCAGCCGGAGCAGGGACCCCTACGAGCAGTACTTC.

CDR3 sequence (DNA): TGTGCCAGCAGTTGGGACAGCCAGAACACTGAAGCTTTCTTT. It is translated as CASSWDSQNTEAFF. The V gene is TRBV6-5, the J gene TRBJ1-1; 7 nucleotides align to TRBD1. Germline CDR1 and CDR2: MNHEY and SVGAGI. With V trimmed by 4 bases and J by 1 base, 3 bases remained unmatched. CDR3 length: 14 amino acids.

Here the CDR3 reads CASSGLAVPYNEQFF. CDR3 sequence (DNA): TGTGCCAGCAGTGGACTAGCGGTACCATACAATGAGCAGTTCTTC. The J gene is TRBJ2-1, the V gene TRBV9, with 10 positions matching TRBD2. V dropped 5 bases and J dropped 4; count of bases not matched to a gene: 6. From germline, CDR1 is SGDLS and CDR2 YYNGEE. The CDR3 totals 15 residues.

The chain uses TRBV18 and TRBJ2-3, with D possibly being TRBD1 or TRBD2 (5 bases each). There are 19 residues in the CDR3. V dropped 3 bases and J dropped 0 bases, with 22 bases sitting between them. In germline, CDR1 is KGHSH, CDR2 LQKENI. CDR3: CASSPRISGTVTSTDTQYF. CDR3 nucleotide sequence: TGTGCCAGCTCACCTCGAATATCCGGGACGGTGACTAGCACAGATACGCAGTATTTT.

CDR3 coding DNA: TGCGCCAGCAGTGAGTGGAACAGCCACGAGCAGTACTTC. Amino acid sequence: CASSEWNSHEQYF. This sequence joins TRBV10-1 and TRBJ2-7; no firm D call. The germline V and J ends were trimmed by 1 base and 5 bases, with 9 bases remaining between them. The CDR3 extends over 13 amino acids. Germline V gene sequence: CDR1 WNHNN, CDR2 SYGVQD (reference sequence).

This clone was picked up one time. This sequence joins TRBV28 and TRBJ1-2, with D possibly matching TRBD1 (6 bases). This CDR3 has 13 residues. With 6 bases removed from V and 6 bases from J, the gap between germline ends came to 14 bases. Germline lookup yields CDR1 MDHEN and CDR2 SYDVKM. In nucleotides, the CDR3 is TGTGCCAGCAGAGTGGGGGGCTGGGATGGCTACACCTTC. Protein: CASRVGGWDGYTF.